This T cell receptor beta chain originates from a study of Ad26.COV2.S vaccination and SARS-CoV-2 variants. Treatment of the sample: around 19 received Ad26.COV2.S at low or high dose, single or two shots; about 5 received placebo; per-sample allocation not given. Sampling occurred on day 63 after the first vaccine or placebo injection. The data were produced by immunoSEQ multiplex PCR, yet TCRdb's version contains in-frame clones alone and is incomplete. The data hold 350,000 to 450,000 clones, with roughly 91% observed a single time. CDR1 and CDR2 from the germline V gene are SGHDT and YYEEEE. Deletions cut 0 bases from V and 5 bases from J, with 11 bases between. The CDR3 sequence is 14 residues long.

V and J are TRBV5-6 and TRBJ2-5, with a possible D match to TRBD1 (5 bases). The source material was peripheral blood, sampled in a trial of Ad26.COV2.S vaccine versus placebo. This receptor was identified in a person between 18 and 60 years old who received the Ad26.COV2.S COVID-19 vaccine or a placebo. The chain's CDR3 is CASSLEGVGETQYF. The CDR3 DNA reads TGTGCCAGCAGCTTGGAAGGGGTTGGGGAGACCCAGTACTTC.